Listed below are T cell receptor beta chains from one sample, sequenced in a study of PD-1 blockade in classical Hodgkin lymphoma. Only in-frame clones appear in the TCRdb table, and some are missing; sequencing was by immunoSEQ multiplex PCR. The sample comprises 72,000 or so clones, 85% to 95% of which are singletons, and 8% rests with the top ten. This specimen consisted of peripheral blood mononuclear cells (PBMCs), obtained at baseline. These receptors were taken from a human donor with classical Hodgkin lymphoma. Each CDR3 is given with its conserved first and last residue. The order of the fields is J gene, D gene, CDR3 length, clone size, V gene, CDR3 protein, CDR3 DNA. The D gene is left open where the match is weak. Clone size is given for some rows only: seen once, a few or many times, or a class if the clone is expanded.

TRBJ1-1 | NA | 16 | NA | TRBV18 | CASSPPGTARDTEAFF | TGTGCCAGCTCACCACCGGGTACAGCCCGGGACACTGAAGCTTTCTTT
TRBJ2-7 | NA | 15 | few | TRBV6-5 | CASSSRKRGNYEQYF | TGTGCCAGCAGCAGTAGGAAGAGGGGTAACTACGAGCAGTACTTC
TRBJ2-1 | NA | 14 | NA | TRBV14 | CASSQESTYNEQFF | TGTGCCAGCAGCCAAGAGTCTACCTACAATGAGCAGTTCTTC
TRBJ2-3 | NA | 17 | NA | TRBV7-9 | CASSLTGAGGATDTQYF | TGTGCCAGCAGCTTAACCGGGGCCGGGGGAGCCACAGATACGCAGTATTTT
TRBJ2-5 | NA | 16 | NA | TRBV15 | CATSSDAGLPKPTQYF | TGTGCCACCAGCAGTGACGCGGGACTCCCCAAGCCGACCCAGTACTTC
TRBJ2-3 | NA | 12 | NA | TRBV2 | CASSEPTDTQYF | TGTGCCAGCAGTGAACCCACAGATACGCAGTATTTT
TRBJ2-7 | NA | 12 | NA | TRBV7-9 | CASSLVGYEQYF | TGTGCCAGCAGCTTAGTTGGGTACGAGCAGTACTTC
TRBJ2-5 | NA | 15 | NA | TRBV28 | CASSLRDSGVETQYF | TGTGCCAGCAGTTTAAGAGACAGTGGGGTAGAGACCCAGTACTTC
TRBJ1-1 | TRBD1 | 14 | NA | TRBV5-1 | CASSGDRVDTEAFF | TGCGCCAGCAGCGGGGACAGGGTGGACACTGAAGCTTTCTTT
TRBJ1-5 | NA | 13 | NA | TRBV6-5 | CASSYLGNQPQHF | TGTGCCAGCAGTTACTTGGGCAATCAGCCCCAGCATTTT
TRBJ1-3 | NA | 15 | NA | TRBV5-1 | CASSTDQSSGNTIYF | TGCGCCAGCAGCACCGACCAGAGCTCTGGAAACACCATATATTTT
TRBJ1-1 | NA | 16 | NA | TRBV30 | CAWAGGLTLMNTEAFF | TGTGCCTGGGCGGGGGGATTGACGTTGATGAACACTGAAGCTTTCTTT
TRBJ2-7 | NA | 14 | NA | TRBV10-2 | CASSESGLSYEQYF | TGCGCCAGCAGTGAGAGCGGGCTAAGCTACGAGCAGTACTTC
TRBJ2-7 | TRBD2 | 13 | NA | TRBV7-9 | CASSWLAGAEQYF | TGTGCCAGCAGTTGGCTAGCGGGGGCCGAGCAGTACTTC
TRBJ2-3 | NA | 16 | NA | TRBV9 | CASDGGGGTAGDTQYF | TGTGCCAGCGACGGGGGCGGCGGAACCGCTGGGGATACGCAGTATTTT
TRBJ1-1 | NA | 12 | NA | TRBV7-9 | CASGWEEGRTFF | TGTGCCAGTGGGTGGGAGGAGGGGCGTACTTTCTTT
TRBJ2-1 | TRBD2 | 15 | NA | TRBV6-5 | CASSWSGSWIDEQFF | TGTGCCAGCAGTTGGAGCGGGAGTTGGATCGATGAGCAGTTCTTC
TRBJ1-5 | NA | 15 | NA | TRBV9 | CASSVTGGRDQPQHF | TGTGCCAGCAGCGTAACGGGGGGCCGGGATCAGCCCCAGCATTTT
TRBJ2-7 | NA | 14 | NA | TRBV6-5 | CASSYLQGAYEQYF | TGTGCCAGCAGTTACCTTCAGGGAGCCTACGAGCAGTACTTC
TRBJ1-2 | TRBD1 | 13 | NA | TRBV7-6 | CASSPIGQGGSSF | TGTGCCAGCAGCCCGATCGGACAGGGTGGATCCTCCTTC
TRBJ2-7 | NA | 14 | NA | TRBV7-8 | CASGPGQNNYEQYF | TGTGCCAGCGGCCCGGGGCAGAACAACTACGAGCAGTACTTC
TRBJ1-2 | NA | 14 | NA | TRBV28 | CASSLGQDNYGYTF | TGTGCCAGCAGTCTTGGACAAGACAACTATGGCTACACCTTC
TRBJ2-7 | NA | 13 | NA | TRBV30 | CAWSVHRSYEQYF | TGTGCCTGGAGTGTTCACCGTTCCTACGAGCAGTACTTC
TRBJ2-1 | NA | 15 | NA | TRBV7-9 | CASSPWGGADNEQFF | TGTGCCAGCAGCCCCTGGGGGGGCGCCGACAATGAGCAGTTCTTC
TRBJ2-7 | NA | 16 | NA | TRBV5-1 | CASSLEGWDQNYEQYF | TGCGCCAGCAGCTTGGAGGGTTGGGATCAAAACTACGAGCAGTACTTC
TRBJ1-4 | NA | 13 | NA | TRBV9 | CASSGAREEKLFF | TGTGCCAGCAGCGGAGCCCGGGAAGAAAAACTGTTTTTT
TRBJ1-5 | NA | 13 | NA | TRBV9 | CASSVTSNQPQHF | TGTGCCAGCAGCGTAACCTCGAATCAGCCCCAGCATTTT
TRBJ2-5 | TRBD1 | 15 | NA | TRBV14 | CASSDRDRGTETQYF | TGTGCCAGCAGCGACCGGGACAGGGGTACGGAAACCCAGTACTTC
TRBJ2-3 | NA | 17 | once | TRBV29-1 | CSVEDGRGGTTTDTQYF | TGCAGCGTTGAAGATGGGAGAGGTGGGACCACAACAGATACGCAGTATTTT
TRBJ2-7 | NA | 16 | NA | TRBV2 | CASSQIINGASHEQYF | TGTGCCAGCAGTCAGATAATAAACGGCGCGAGCCACGAGCAGTACTTC
TRBJ2-1 | TRBD2 | 17 | NA | TRBV28 | CASSPQPGLAGGNEQFF | TGTGCCAGCAGTCCTCAACCGGGACTAGCGGGAGGGAATGAGCAGTTCTTC
TRBJ2-2 | TRBD2 | 15 | NA | TRBV5-1 | CATRLAGGNTGELFF | TGCGCCACGCGACTAGCGGGGGGGAACACCGGGGAGCTGTTTTTT
TRBJ2-1 | TRBD2 | 15 | NA | TRBV19 | CASSIRGLAGDPQFF | TGTGCCAGTAGTATTAGGGGACTAGCGGGCGATCCGCAGTTCTTC
TRBJ1-2 | TRBD1 | 13 | NA | TRBV14 | CATRTGQLYGYTF | TGTGCCACCAGAACGGGACAGCTCTATGGCTACACCTTC
TRBJ2-7 | NA | 16 | NA | TRBV9 | CASSPQPPGTFYEQYF | TGTGCCAGCAGCCCTCAACCCCCCGGGACATTCTACGAGCAGTACTTC
TRBJ2-7 | NA | 13 | NA | TRBV21-1 | CASVRDRPYEQYF | TGTGCCAGCGTCCGGGACAGACCCTACGAGCAGTACTTC